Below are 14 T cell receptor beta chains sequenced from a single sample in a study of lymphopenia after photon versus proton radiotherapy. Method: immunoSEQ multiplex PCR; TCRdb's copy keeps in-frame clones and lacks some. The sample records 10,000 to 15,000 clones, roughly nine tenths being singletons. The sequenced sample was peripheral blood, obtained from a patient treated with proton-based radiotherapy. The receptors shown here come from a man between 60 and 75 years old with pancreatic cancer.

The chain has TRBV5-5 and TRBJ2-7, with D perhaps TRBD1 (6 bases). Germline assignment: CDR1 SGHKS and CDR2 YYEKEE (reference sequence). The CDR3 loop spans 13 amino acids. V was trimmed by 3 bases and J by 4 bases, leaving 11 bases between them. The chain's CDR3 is CASSSSQGYEQYF. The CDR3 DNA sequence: TGTGCCAGCAGCTCATCCCAGGGGTACGAGCAGTACTTC.

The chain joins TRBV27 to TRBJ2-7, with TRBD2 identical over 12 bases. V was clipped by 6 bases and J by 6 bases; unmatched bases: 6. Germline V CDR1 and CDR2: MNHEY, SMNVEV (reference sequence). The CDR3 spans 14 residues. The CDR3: CASSAGTSGLEQYF. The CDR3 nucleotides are TGTGCCAGCAGCGCCGGGACTAGCGGGCTCGAGCAGTACTTC.

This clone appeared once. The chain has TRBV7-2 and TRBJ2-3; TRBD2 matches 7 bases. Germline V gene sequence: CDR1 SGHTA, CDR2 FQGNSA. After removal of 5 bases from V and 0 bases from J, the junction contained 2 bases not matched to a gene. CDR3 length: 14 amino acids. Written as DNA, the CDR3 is TGTGCCAGCAGCCCCGGGGGGAGCACAGATACGCAGTATTTT. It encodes CASSPGGSTDTQYF.

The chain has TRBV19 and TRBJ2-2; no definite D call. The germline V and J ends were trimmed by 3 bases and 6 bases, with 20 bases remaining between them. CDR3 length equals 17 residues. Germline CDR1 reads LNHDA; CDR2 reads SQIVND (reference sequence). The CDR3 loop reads CASSIGHSDTLPGELFF. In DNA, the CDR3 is TGTGCCAGTAGTATCGGGCATTCCGACACCTTACCCGGGGAGCTGTTTTTT.

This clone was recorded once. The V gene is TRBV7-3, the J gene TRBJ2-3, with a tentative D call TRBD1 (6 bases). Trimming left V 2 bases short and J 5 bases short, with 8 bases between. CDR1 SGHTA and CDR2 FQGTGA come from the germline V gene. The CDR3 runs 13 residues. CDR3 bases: TGTGCCAGCAGCTTATCAGGGGTAGATACGCAGTATTTT. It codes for CASSLSGVDTQYF.

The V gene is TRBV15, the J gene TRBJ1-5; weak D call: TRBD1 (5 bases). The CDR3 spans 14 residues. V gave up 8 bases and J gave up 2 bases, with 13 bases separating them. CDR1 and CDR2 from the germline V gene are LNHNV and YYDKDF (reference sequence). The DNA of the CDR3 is TGTGCCACCGCCGTGGGGCTCGGCAATCAGCCCCAGCATTTT. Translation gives CATAVGLGNQPQHF. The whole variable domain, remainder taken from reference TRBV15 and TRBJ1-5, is DAMVIQNPRYQVTQFGKPVTLSCSQTLNHNVMYWYQQKSSQAPKLLFHYYDKDFNNEADTPDNFQSRRPNTSFCFLDIRSPGLGDTAMYLCATAVGLGNQPQHFGDGTRLSIL.

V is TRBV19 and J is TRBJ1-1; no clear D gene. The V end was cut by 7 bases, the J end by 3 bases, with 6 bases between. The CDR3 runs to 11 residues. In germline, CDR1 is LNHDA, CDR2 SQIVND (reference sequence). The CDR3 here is CASTTDTEAFF. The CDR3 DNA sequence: TGTGCCAGTACCACGGACACTGAAGCTTTCTTT.

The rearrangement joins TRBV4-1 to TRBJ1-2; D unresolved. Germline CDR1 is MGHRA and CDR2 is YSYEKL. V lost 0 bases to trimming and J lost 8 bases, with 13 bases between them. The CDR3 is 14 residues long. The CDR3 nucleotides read TGCGCCAGCAGCCAAGATCGCTTCACTGGAGGCTACACCTTC. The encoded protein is CASSQDRFTGGYTF.

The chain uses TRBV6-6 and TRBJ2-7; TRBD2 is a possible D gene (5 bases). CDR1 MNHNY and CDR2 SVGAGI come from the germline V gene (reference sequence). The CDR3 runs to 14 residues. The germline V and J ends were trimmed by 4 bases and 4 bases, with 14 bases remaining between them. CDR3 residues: CASSSRGLEYEQYF. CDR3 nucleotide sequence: TGTGCCAGCAGTTCCCGAGGACTTGAATACGAGCAGTACTTC.

The CDR3 loop is CASSPTGGRTDTQYF. Here the CDR3 DNA reads TGTGCCAGCTCTCCTACCGGCGGGCGAACAGATACGCAGTATTTT. The chain combines TRBV18 with TRBJ2-3; tentative D call: TRBD2 (5 bases). Trimming removed 6 bases from V and 3 bases from J, with 16 bases in between. CDR1 is KGHSH and CDR2 is LQKENI in the germline V gene. There are 15 residues in the CDR3.

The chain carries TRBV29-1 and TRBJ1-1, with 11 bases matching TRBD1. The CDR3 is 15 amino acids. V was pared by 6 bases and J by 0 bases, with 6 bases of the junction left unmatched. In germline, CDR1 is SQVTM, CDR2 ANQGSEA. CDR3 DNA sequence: TGCAGCGTGCTGGGACAGGGGGGGCTGAACACTGAAGCTTTCTTT. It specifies CSVLGQGGLNTEAFF.

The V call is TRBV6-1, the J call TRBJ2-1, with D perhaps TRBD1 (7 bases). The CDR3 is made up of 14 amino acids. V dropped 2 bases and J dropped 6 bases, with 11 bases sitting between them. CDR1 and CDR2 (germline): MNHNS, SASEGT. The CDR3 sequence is CASSENRGGNEQFF. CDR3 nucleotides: TGTGCCAGCAGTGAAAACAGGGGAGGCAATGAGCAGTTCTTC.

CDR3: CASSPRTSGRVGSYNEQFF. Here the CDR3 DNA reads TGTGCCAGCAGCCCTCGGACTAGCGGGAGGGTGGGCTCCTACAATGAGCAGTTCTTC. The chain couples TRBV7-9 to TRBJ2-1; 15 bases are shared with TRBD2. Trimming at V came to 5 bases and at J to 0 bases, leaving 8 bases not matched to a gene. Germline V gene lookup returns CDR1 SEHNR and CDR2 FQNEAQ (reference sequence). The CDR3 has 19 residues.

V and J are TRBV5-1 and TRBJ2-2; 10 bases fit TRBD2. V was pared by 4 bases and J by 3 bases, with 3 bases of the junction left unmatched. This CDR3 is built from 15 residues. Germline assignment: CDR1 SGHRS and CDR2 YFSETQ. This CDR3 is CASSISGGDTGELFF. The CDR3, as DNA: TGCGCCAGCAGCATCAGCGGGGGGGACACCGGGGAGCTGTTTTTT.